This T cell receptor beta chain was obtained from a study of CD8 T cells in ankylosing spondylitis. TCRdb processed the 5' RACE reads anew with MiXCR; each CDR3 protein has one entry. The table shows almost 250,000 distinct CDR3 sequences, with 30% to 40% occurring only once. Study-wide points: Clones linked to disease, bearing a CD8+ phenotype, were relatively rare in peripheral blood.

This clonotype occurred a few times. What it binds is not known. Trimming took off 0 bases at V and 9 bases at J, with 8 bases between the two ends. CDR1 is SGDLS, CDR2 YYNGEE, per germline. The CDR3 consists of 12 residues. Source material: blood, either unsorted or a sorted T cell fraction (not recorded which). This sequence originates from a male donor with ankylosing spondylitis or in good health (not recorded which). The chain employs TRBV9 and TRBJ2-3; D is perhaps TRBD2 (6 bases). The CDR3 sequence: CASSVGSGTQYF. The CDR3 DNA follows: TGTGCCAGCAGCGTAGGAAGCGGGACGCAGTATTTT. Variable domain in full (rest from reference TRBV9 and TRBJ2-3): DSGVTQTPKHLITATGQRVTLRCSPRSGDLSVYWYQQSLDQGLQFLIQYYNGEERAKGNILERFSAQQFPDLHSELNLSSLELGDSALYFCASSVGSGTQYFGPGTRLTVL.